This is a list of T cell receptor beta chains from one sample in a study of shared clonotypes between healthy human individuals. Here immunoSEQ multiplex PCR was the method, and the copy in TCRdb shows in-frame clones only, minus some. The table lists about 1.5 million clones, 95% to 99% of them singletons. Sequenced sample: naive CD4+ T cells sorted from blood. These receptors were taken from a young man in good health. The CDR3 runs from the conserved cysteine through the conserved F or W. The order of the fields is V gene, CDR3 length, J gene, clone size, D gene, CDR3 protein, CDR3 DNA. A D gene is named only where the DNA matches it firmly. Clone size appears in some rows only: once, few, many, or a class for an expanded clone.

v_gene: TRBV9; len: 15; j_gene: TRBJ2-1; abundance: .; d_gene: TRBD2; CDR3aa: CASSATSGGYNEQFF; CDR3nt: TGTGCCAGCAGCGCGACTAGCGGAGGGTACAATGAGCAGTTCTTC
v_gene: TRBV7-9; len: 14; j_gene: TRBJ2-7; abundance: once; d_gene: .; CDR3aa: CASSLGVGSYEQYF; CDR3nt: TGTGCCAGCAGCCTCGGAGTTGGCTCCTACGAGCAGTACTTC
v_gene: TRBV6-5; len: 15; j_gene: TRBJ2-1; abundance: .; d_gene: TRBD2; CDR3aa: CASKASGNPYNEQFF; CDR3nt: TGTGCCAGCAAGGCTAGCGGGAACCCATACAATGAGCAGTTCTTC
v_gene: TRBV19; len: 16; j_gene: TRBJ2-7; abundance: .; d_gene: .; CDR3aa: CASSKIVGFISYEQYF; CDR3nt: TGTGCCAGTAGTAAAATTGTCGGGTTCATCTCCTACGAGCAGTACTTC
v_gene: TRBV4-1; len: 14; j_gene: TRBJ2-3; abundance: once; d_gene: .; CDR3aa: CASSQERTGDTQYF; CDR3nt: TGCGCCAGCAGCCAAGAAAGGACTGGAGATACGCAGTATTTT
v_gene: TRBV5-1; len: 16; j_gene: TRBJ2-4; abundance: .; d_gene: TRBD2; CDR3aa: CASGQSPGLARDIQYF; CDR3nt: TGCGCCAGCGGCCAATCACCGGGACTAGCACGGGACATTCAGTACTTC
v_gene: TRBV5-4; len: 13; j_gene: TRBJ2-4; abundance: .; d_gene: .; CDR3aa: CASSLDSSDIQYF; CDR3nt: TGTGCCAGCAGCTTGGACTCATCGGACATTCAGTACTTC
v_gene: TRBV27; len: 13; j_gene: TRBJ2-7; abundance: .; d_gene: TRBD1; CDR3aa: CASSRDRDYEQYF; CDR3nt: TGTGCCAGCAGCCGGGACAGGGACTACGAGCAGTACTTC
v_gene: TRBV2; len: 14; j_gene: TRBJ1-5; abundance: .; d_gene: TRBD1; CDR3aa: CASSGQGGGQPQHF; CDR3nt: TGTGCCAGCAGTGGACAGGGGGGCGGTCAGCCCCAGCATTTT
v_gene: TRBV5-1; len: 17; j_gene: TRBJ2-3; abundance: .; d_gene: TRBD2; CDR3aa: CASTPVQREGSPDTQYF; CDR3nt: TGCGCCAGCACCCCGGTCCAGCGGGAGGGGAGCCCAGATACGCAGTATTTT
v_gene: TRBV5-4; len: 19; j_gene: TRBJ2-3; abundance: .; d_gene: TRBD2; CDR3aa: CASSLRVVGLAANTDTQYF; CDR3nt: TGTGCCAGCAGCTTGCGGGTGGTTGGACTAGCGGCAAACACAGATACGCAGTATTTT